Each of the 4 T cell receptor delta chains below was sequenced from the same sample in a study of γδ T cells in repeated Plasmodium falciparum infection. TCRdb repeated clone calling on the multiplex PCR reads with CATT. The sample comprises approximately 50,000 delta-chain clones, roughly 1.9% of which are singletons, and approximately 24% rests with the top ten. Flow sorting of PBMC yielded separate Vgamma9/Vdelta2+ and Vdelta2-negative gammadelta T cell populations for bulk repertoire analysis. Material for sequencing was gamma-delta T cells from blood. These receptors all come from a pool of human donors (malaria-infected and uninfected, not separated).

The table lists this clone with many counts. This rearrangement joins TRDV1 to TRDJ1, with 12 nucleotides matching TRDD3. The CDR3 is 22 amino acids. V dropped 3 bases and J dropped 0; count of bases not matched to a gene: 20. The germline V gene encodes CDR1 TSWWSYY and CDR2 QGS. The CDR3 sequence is CALGDRRMPRYWGIPYTDKLIF. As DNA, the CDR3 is TGTGCTCTTGGGGACAGGCGGATGCCTCGGTACTGGGGGATACCGTACACCGATAAACTCATCTTT.

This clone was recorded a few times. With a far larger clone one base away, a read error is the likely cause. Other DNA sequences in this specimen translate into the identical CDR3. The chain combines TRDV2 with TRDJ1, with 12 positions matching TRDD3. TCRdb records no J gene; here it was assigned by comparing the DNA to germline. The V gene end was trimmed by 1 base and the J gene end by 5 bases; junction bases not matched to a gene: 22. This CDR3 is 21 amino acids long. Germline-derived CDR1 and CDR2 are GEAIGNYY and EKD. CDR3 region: CACDTVFLGDTRDPVTDKLIF. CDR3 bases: TGTGCCTGTGACACGGTGTTTCTGGGGGATACGCGGGATCCCGTCACTGATAAACTCATCTTT.

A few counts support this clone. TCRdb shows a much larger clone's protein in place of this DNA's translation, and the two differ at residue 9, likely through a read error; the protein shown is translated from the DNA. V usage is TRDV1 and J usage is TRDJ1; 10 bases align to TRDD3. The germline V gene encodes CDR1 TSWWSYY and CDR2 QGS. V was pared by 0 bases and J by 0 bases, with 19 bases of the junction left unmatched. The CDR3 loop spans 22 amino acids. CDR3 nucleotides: TGTGCTCTTGGGGAACTAACCTACAGCGTCTTACTGGGGGATGCTTACACCGATAAACTCATCTTT. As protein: CALGELTYSVLLGDAYTDKLIF.

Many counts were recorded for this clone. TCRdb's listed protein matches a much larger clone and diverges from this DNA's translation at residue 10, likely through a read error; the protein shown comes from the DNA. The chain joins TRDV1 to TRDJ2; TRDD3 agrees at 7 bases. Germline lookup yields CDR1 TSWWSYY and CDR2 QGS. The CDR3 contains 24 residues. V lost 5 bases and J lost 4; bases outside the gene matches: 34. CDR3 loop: CALGKRLAIFFKLLGDMSTAQLFF. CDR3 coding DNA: TGTGCTCTTGGGAAGCGTTTGGCAATATTTTTCAAACTCCTTGGGGATATGTCGACAGCACAACTCTTCTTT.